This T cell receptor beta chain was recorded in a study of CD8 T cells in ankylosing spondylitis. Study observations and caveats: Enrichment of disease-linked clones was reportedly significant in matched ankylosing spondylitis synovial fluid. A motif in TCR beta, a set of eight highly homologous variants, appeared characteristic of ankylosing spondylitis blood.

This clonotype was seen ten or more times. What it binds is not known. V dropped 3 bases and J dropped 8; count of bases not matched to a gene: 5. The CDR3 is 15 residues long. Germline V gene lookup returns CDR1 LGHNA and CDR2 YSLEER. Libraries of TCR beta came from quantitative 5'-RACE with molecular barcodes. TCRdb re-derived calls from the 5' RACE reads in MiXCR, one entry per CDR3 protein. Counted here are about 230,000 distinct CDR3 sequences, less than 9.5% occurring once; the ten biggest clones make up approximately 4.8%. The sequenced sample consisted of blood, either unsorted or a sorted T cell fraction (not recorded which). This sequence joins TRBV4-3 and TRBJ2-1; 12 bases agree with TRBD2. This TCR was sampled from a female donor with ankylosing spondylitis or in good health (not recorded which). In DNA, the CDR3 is TGCGCCAGCAGCCAGAGACTAGCGGGAGCATATGAGCAGTTCTTC. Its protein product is CASSQRLAGAYEQFF.